This T cell receptor beta chain was sequenced during a study of shared T cell receptors in the human thymus. Method: immunoSEQ multiplex PCR; TCRdb's copy keeps in-frame clones and lacks some. This repertoire shows approximately 730,000 clones, 80% to 90% found once; its top ten account for 0.0095% to 0.013%. Germline CDR1 and CDR2: MGHRA and YSYEKL. This CDR3 comprises 14 residues. V was cut by 0 bases and J by 2 bases, with 5 bases left in between. As for this clone: Other DNA sequences in this specimen translate into the identical CDR3.

These records were also assigned to another study, of human thymus T cells. As reported in that work: Resections from corrective heart surgery supplied the thymus tissue. Unrelated people showed highly overlapping thymic repertoires, related research reported.

The rearrangement uses TRBV4-1 and TRBJ1-3; no clear D. Sequences were obtained from thymocytes. The TCR sequence derives from a girl under three years old with a congenital heart defect. This CDR3 is CASSQEEAGNTIYF. The CDR3 DNA follows: TGCGCCAGCAGCCAAGAGGAGGCTGGAAACACCATATATTTT.